Here is one TCR beta chain with its context. This specimen comes from a study of blood T cells in healthy people across ages. The second PCR ran 7 to 11 cycles with a sample-barcoded 5' primer and J-beta primers. Every single cDNA molecule received a tag from a template-switch adaptor with 12 random nucleotides. From the 5' RACE reads, TCRdb called clonotypes with MiXCR, one entry per CDR3 protein. The sample holds about 1.5 million distinct CDR3 sequences, approximately 39% seen once. Germline V gives CDR1 LGHDT, CDR2 YNNKEL (reference sequence). V was trimmed by 1 base and J by 0 bases, leaving 11 bases between them. The CDR3 spans 16 residues.

The clonotype originates from a woman aged 18 to 35 in good health. Sequenced material: blood. The gene calls are TRBV3-1 and TRBJ2-3; possibly TRBD1 for D (6 bases). CDR3 sequence (DNA): TGTGCCAGCAGCCAAGTGGGACAAGCTAGCACAGATACGCAGTATTTT. Translating gives CASSQVGQASTDTQYF.